This TCR beta chain appears in the sequencing data of a study of T cells in Graves' hyperthyroidism and ophthalmopathy. Amplification of TCR beta CDR3 regions used RNA as the template. Initially, a first-round RT-PCR of the TCR CDR3 employed the HTBI primer set. TCRdb re-called the multiplex PCR reads through MiXCR, storing one row per CDR3 protein. Of hundreds of thousands of distinct CDR3 sequences in the sample, 16% were seen once. Trimming cost V 5 bases and J 7 bases, with 21 bases left between them. The CDR3 runs to 16 residues. Germline values: CDR1 MDHEN, CDR2 SYDVKM. The specimen sequenced was blood. The chain uses TRBV28 and TRBJ2-1, with a possible D match to TRBD2 (6 bases). This TCR came from a woman under 30 with Graves' ophthalmopathy. CDR3 region: CASSKETGEFPNEQFF. DNA of the CDR3: TGTGCCAGCAGTAAGGAGACGGGAGAGTTCCCGAATGAGCAGTTCTTC.